Presented here are 26 T cell receptor beta chains from one specimen sequenced in a study of T cells expressing NK-cell markers. TCRdb reprocessed the 5' RACE reads and reports one entry per CDR3 protein, with no DNA. The record lists about 430,000 distinct CDR3 sequences, of which the ten most abundant hold roughly 1.4%. Sequencing was done on a sample of blood T cells: a sorted CD56 or NKG2C T cell subset, CD4+ or CD8+ T cells, or bulk PBMC T cells (not recorded which). The receptors were sampled from a woman aged 45-59 years in good health.

The rearrangement uses TRBV7-6 and TRBJ2-3. The CDR3 spans 16 residues. CDR1 and CDR2 (germline): SGHVS, FNYEAQ. The CDR3 region is CASSLGSVSSTDTQYF.

The chain is built from TRBV12-3 or TRBV12-4 and TRBJ2-1; TCRdb picks TRBD2, but there is no DNA to check that call. The CDR3 consists of 12 residues. The CDR3: CASSSLAGRRFF.

The genes are TRBV11-2 and TRBJ2-2. This CDR3 is 14 amino acids long. In germline, CDR1 is SGHAT, CDR2 FQNNGV. The chain's CDR3 is CASSLKPYTGELFF. The variable domain in full, with the rest retrieved from reference TRBV11-2 and TRBJ2-2, is EAGVAQSPRYKIIEKRQSVAFWCNPISGHATLYWYQQILGQGPKLLIQFQNNGVVDDSQLPKDRFSAERLKGVDSTLKIQPAKLEDSAVYLCASSLKPYTGELFFGEGSRLTVL.

The chain uses TRBV5-6 and TRBJ2-1; TCRdb reports TRBD1, a call that lacks DNA to check it against. The CDR3 covers 15 residues. The germline V gene encodes CDR1 SGHDT and CDR2 YYEEEE. CDR3 in amino acids: CASSLGQIRYNEQFF.

The CDR3 here is CSVRQGNIQYF. This rearrangement joins TRBV29-1 to TRBJ2-4; TCRdb's D gene call, TRBD1, goes unchecked for lack of DNA. Germline CDR1 is SQVTM and CDR2 is ANQGSEA. This CDR3 contains 11 residues.

The chain couples TRBV11-2 to TRBJ2-1. Germline V lookup: CDR1 SGHAT, CDR2 FQNNGV. This CDR3 region has 16 residues. CDR3 amino acids: CASSLVQATGSDEQFF. Together with reference TRBV11-2 and TRBJ2-1, the CDR3 gives the full variable domain: EAGVAQSPRYKIIEKRQSVAFWCNPISGHATLYWYQQILGQGPKLLIQFQNNGVVDDSQLPKDRFSAERLKGVDSTLKIQPAKLEDSAVYLCASSLVQATGSDEQFFGPGTRLTVL.

This chain connects TRBV5-4 to TRBJ2-3; TCRdb names TRBD2, which stays unverified in the absence of DNA. Germline V gene sequence: CDR1 SGHNT, CDR2 YYREEE (reference sequence). The CDR3 loop spans 15 amino acids. CDR3 loop: CASSASSGTTDTQYF.

This chain uses TRBV20-1 with TRBJ1-1. The CDR3 has 16 residues. Germline V CDR1 and CDR2: DFQATT, SNEGSKA (reference sequence). CDR3: CSARDRSGGMNTEAFF.

The chain is built from TRBV27 and TRBJ1-2; as DNA is missing, the TRBD1 call by TCRdb cannot be tested. From germline, CDR1 is MNHEY and CDR2 SMNVEV (reference sequence). The CDR3 is 14 residues long. The chain's CDR3 is CASRAAGGPYGYTF.

The chain couples TRBV5-1 to TRBJ2-7; without DNA, the TCRdb call of TRBD1 cannot be checked. Germline loops: CDR1 SGHRS, CDR2 YFSETQ. The CDR3 consists of 12 residues. The CDR3: CASTDRGYEQYF.

The chain uses TRBV30 and TRBJ2-6; as DNA is missing, the TRBD1 call by TCRdb cannot be tested. The CDR3 sequence is 16 residues long. Germline V CDR1 and CDR2: GTSNPN, SVGIG (reference sequence). The CDR3 spells CAWSGRTGVGANVLTF.

The CDR3 is CASRGGLAGGDEQFF. The J gene is TRBJ2-1, the V gene TRBV12-3 or TRBV12-4; the D gene TCRdb calls, TRBD2, cannot be checked with no DNA. The CDR3 spans 15 residues.

The gene calls are TRBV20-1 and TRBJ2-3. The CDR3 covers 14 residues. Germline V CDR1 and CDR2: DFQATT, SNEGSKA (reference sequence). The CDR3 reads CSARVGVGTDTQYF.

J is TRBJ2-1 and V is TRBV7-8; with no DNA, the TCRdb D assignment of TRBD1 cannot be verified. Per the germline V gene, CDR1 is SGHVS and CDR2 is FQNEAQ. The CDR3 covers 17 residues. CDR3 protein: CASSLAGRGQGHVEQFF.

This rearrangement joins TRBV12-3 or TRBV12-4 to TRBJ2-1; TCRdb calls TRBD2, which cannot be checked without DNA. The CDR3 length is 11 residues. CDR3 protein: CAARRELEQFF.

The rearrangement joins TRBV28 to TRBJ1-1. This CDR3 region has 12 residues. CDR1 and CDR2 (germline): MDHEN, SYDVKM. The CDR3 reads CASSSSPEEAFF. The full variable domain, completed using reference TRBV28 and TRBJ1-1, is DVKVTQSSRYLVKRTGEKVFLECVQDMDHENMFWYRQDPGLGLRLIYFSYDVKMKEKGDIPEGYSVSREKKERFSLILESASTNQTSMYLCASSSSPEEAFFGQGTRLTVV.

The V call is TRBV4-2, the J call TRBJ2-2; as DNA is missing, the TRBD2 call by TCRdb cannot be tested. CDR1 is LGHNA and CDR2 is YNFKEQ in the germline V gene. CDR3 length: 18 amino acids. This chain's CDR3 is CASSQVGAGGPDTGELFF.

The V gene is TRBV4-2, the J gene TRBJ2-3; without DNA, the TCRdb call of TRBD2 cannot be checked. The CDR3 is 18 residues long. The germline CDR1 and CDR2 sequences are LGHNA and YNFKEQ. This CDR3 is CASSQMGTSGRASDTQYF.

This chain connects TRBV5-6 to TRBJ2-4; the TCRdb call, TRBD1, lacks DNA for checking. CDR1 is SGHDT, CDR2 YYEEEE, per germline. The CDR3 runs 17 residues. CDR3 amino acids: CASSLLAGLRGEDIQYF.

This chain joins TRBV20-1 and TRBJ2-3; TCRdb gives TRBD2 as the D gene, but with no DNA this cannot be confirmed. Germline V gene lookup returns CDR1 DFQATT and CDR2 SNEGSKA (reference sequence). This CDR3 is 15 amino acids long. CDR3 region: CSATRTSPRPDTQYF.

This rearrangement joins TRBV12-3 or TRBV12-4 to TRBJ2-1; the D gene TCRdb calls, TRBD1, cannot be checked with no DNA. This CDR3 comprises 16 residues. CDR3 residues: CASSSPDRENSYEQFF.

The chain carries TRBV6-1 and TRBJ1-2; no DNA is available, so the TRBD1 call from TCRdb remains unchecked. The CDR3 loop spans 15 amino acids. The germline gives CDR1 MNHNS, CDR2 SASEGT. CDR3 in amino acids: CASSEPGGTTGGYTF.

The CDR3 protein is CASSDQGGSPLHF. The genes are TRBV6-5 and TRBJ1-6. CDR1 and CDR2 (germline): MNHEY, SVGAGI. The CDR3 extends over 13 amino acids.

The chain is built from TRBV7-8 and TRBJ1-1; as DNA is missing, the TRBD1 call by TCRdb cannot be tested. The CDR3 runs to 15 residues. Germline V gene lookup returns CDR1 SGHVS and CDR2 FQNEAQ. The CDR3 is CASSLVGQQDPEAFF.

V usage is TRBV24-1 and J usage is TRBJ2-3; without DNA, the TCRdb call of TRBD1 cannot be checked. CDR1 is KGHDR and CDR2 is SFDVKD in the germline V gene. The CDR3 is 13 residues long. CDR3 loop: CATCQQGEDTQYF.

The chain is built from TRBV12-3 or TRBV12-4 and TRBJ2-5; TCRdb's D call of TRBD2 is untestable without DNA. This CDR3 spans 13 amino acids. This CDR3 reads CASRFTGPETQYF.